Shown below are 10 T cell receptor beta chains from a single sample sequenced in a study of T-cell reconstitution after alpha-beta-depleted transplantation in children (dated by TCRdb to the mid-2010s). Interpreted using the paper, the treatment or condition label stands for: allogeneic hematopoietic cell transplantation with graft depleted of TCRalphabeta T cells and CD19 B cells. The library was built by means of PCR. Instrument used: Illumina HiSeq 2500. Molecular barcoding was employed in the preparation of TCR libraries, with unique molecular identifiers being used to normalize TCRbeta repertoire quantification. TCRdb reran the public reads through fastp at Q25 and MiXCR, keeping productive beta chains. Each record represents a unique CDR3 protein, reported with the most common genes and DNA among its rows. In this sample the table shows approximately 520,000 distinct CDR3 sequences, approximately 10% of which occur a single time. Approximately 14% of the sample rests with the top ten.

This specimen consisted of PBMCs, mostly from graft donor cells, obtained 180 days after TCRalphabeta/CD19-depleted stem cell transplant. The source is a female patient under 10 years old who had a stem cell transplant for aplastic anemia, so the T cells may come from the graft donor.

This clonotype came up a few times. This chain links TRBV6-5 with TRBJ2-6; D is undetermined. CDR3 length: 16 amino acids. Germline CDR1 and CDR2: MNHEY and SVGAGI. V gave up 0 bases and J gave up 0 bases, with 6 bases separating them. CDR3 in DNA: TGTGCCAGCAGTTACTCACTTAGCTCTGGGGCCAACGTCCTGACTTTC. Protein: CASSYSLSSGANVLTF.

The chain has TRBV6-5 and TRBJ2-1; no definite D call. From germline, CDR1 is MNHEY and CDR2 SVGAGI. This CDR3 is 12 amino acids long. The ends were cut back, 2 bases at V and 7 bases at J, with 6 bases in the middle. CDR3 bases: TGTGCCAGCAGTTACGGGCAGAATGAGCAGTTCTTC. It specifies CASSYGQNEQFF.

This clonotype has a handful of counts. The V gene is TRBV6-1, the J gene TRBJ2-6; 7 bases line up with TRBD2. This CDR3 has 19 residues. Germline loops: CDR1 MNHNS, CDR2 SASEGT. V trimming: 6 bases; J trimming: 0 bases; junction bases outside the gene matches: 14. Here the CDR3 DNA reads TGTGCCAGCAGCCCAGTCGGGGGGACCCTAAGCTCTGGGGCCAACGTCCTGACTTTC. Translating gives CASSPVGGTLSSGANVLTF.

This clonotype has a count of ten or more. The chain uses TRBV20-1 and TRBJ2-2, with 8 bases aligning to TRBD2. Germline assignment: CDR1 DFQATT and CDR2 SNEGSKA (reference sequence). The CDR3 totals 14 residues. Trimming took 6 bases from V and 4 from J; bases not matched to a gene: 7. The CDR3 loop reads CSAVGRAGTGELFF. DNA for the CDR3: TGCAGTGCCGTCGGGAGGGCGGGCACCGGGGAGCTGTTTTTT.

This clonotype showed up just a few times. The chain has TRBV18 and TRBJ1-1; D remains ambiguous. CDR1 is KGHSH, CDR2 LQKENI, per germline. Trimming took off 2 bases at V and 0 bases at J, with 7 bases between the two ends. This CDR3 spans 14 amino acids. The DNA for the CDR3 is TGTGCCAGCTCACCATCCCAGATGAACACTGAAGCTTTCTTT. It encodes CASSPSQMNTEAFF.

The chain recombines TRBV25-1 with TRBJ2-3; 10 bases line up with TRBD1. Germline V gene data show CDR1 as MGHDK and CDR2 as SYGVNS. Unmatched junction bases numbered 7, after V lost 5 bases and J lost 5 bases. The CDR3 has 15 amino acids. The CDR3 DNA reads as TGTGCCAGCAGTTCTCCGGGACAGGGGAGAGATACGCAGTATTTT. Translating it yields CASSSPGQGRDTQYF.

This clonotype has a handful of counts. This chain joins TRBV4-3 and TRBJ2-1; 7 bases map to TRBD2. The J segment lost 4 bases and the V segment lost 4 bases, leaving 13 bases of the junction unmatched. Looked up from germline, CDR1 is LGHNA and CDR2 is YSLEER. This CDR3 region has 17 residues. CDR3 DNA sequence: TGCGCCAGCAGCCTGGGGCCAAAACGGGAGGCGTACAATGAGCAGTTCTTC. Protein: CASSLGPKREAYNEQFF.

This clonotype was observed at least ten times. The chain has TRBV10-3 and TRBJ2-5; the match to TRBD2 covers 9 bases. Germline V CDR1 and CDR2: ENHRY, SYGVKD. The junction had 11 bases not matched to a gene; V was cut back by 2 bases and J by 4 bases. CDR3 length: 17 amino acids. CDR3 in amino acids: CAISEPISGRPGETQYF. CDR3 coding DNA: TGTGCCATCAGTGAGCCAATCAGCGGGAGGCCGGGAGAGACCCAGTACTTC.

The genes are TRBV29-1 and TRBJ1-1; D call uncertain. Per germline, CDR1 SQVTM and CDR2 ANQGSEA. V was trimmed by 2 bases and J by 11 bases, leaving 3 bases between them. This CDR3 has 8 amino acids. CDR3 amino acids: CSVERAFF. Here the CDR3 DNA reads TGCAGCGTTGAACGGGCTTTCTTT.

This chain uses TRBV28 with TRBJ2-5; D possibly corresponds to TRBD2 (6 bases). V was trimmed by 3 bases and J by 4 bases, leaving 15 bases between them. In germline, CDR1 is MDHEN, CDR2 SYDVKM. This CDR3 has 15 residues. CDR3 sequence reads: CASSLEGPRRETQYF. The CDR3 DNA is TGTGCCAGCAGTTTGGAGGGCCCACGACGAGAGACCCAGTACTTC.